The clone carrying this T cell receptor beta chain was detected many times. Looked up from germline, CDR1 is MNHEY and CDR2 is SVGEGT. V lost 0 bases and J lost 0, with 14 bases in between. The CDR3 extends over 17 amino acids. This sample stems from a study of tumor-infiltrating lymphocytes in oesophageal squamous cell carcinoma. TCRdb passed the PCR reads through MiXCR, listing each CDR3 protein once. This table has thousands of distinct CDR3 sequences, 15% to 18% appearing once. This chain links TRBV6-2 or TRBV6-3 with TRBJ1-2; unclear D gene. The clonotype comes from a male donor with esophageal squamous cell carcinoma. Sequencing was carried out using blood. The CDR3 loop reads CASSYSLGARANYGYTF. CDR3 nucleotide sequence: TGTGCCAGCAGTTACTCGCTCGGAGCTCGAGCTAACTATGGCTACACCTTC.